The 14 T cell receptor beta chains given below trace back to one sample, sequenced in a study of T cells in Graves' hyperthyroidism and ophthalmopathy. TCR beta CDR3 sequences were amplified from RNA transcripts. TCR CDR3 underwent first-round RT-PCR with the HTBI primer set. TCRdb recomputed calls from the multiplex PCR reads with MiXCR, one row per CDR3 protein. The sample includes around 260,000 distinct CDR3 sequences, about 25% of them seen just once. The sample consisted of blood. The receptor set was obtained from a man aged 35 to 55 with Graves' hyperthyroidism that later progressed to Graves' ophthalmopathy.

Many counts were recorded for this clonotype. This chain joins TRBV20-1 and TRBJ1-3, with D unclear. Germline V gene lookup returns CDR1 DFQATT and CDR2 SNEGSKA (reference sequence). Trimming removed 5 bases from V and 0 bases from J, with 8 bases in between. CDR3 length equals 13 residues. The CDR3, as DNA: TGCAGTGCTGGAACCTACTCTGGAAACACCATATATTTT. The encoded protein is CSAGTYSGNTIYF.

In its sample, this clonotype was seen many times. The chain recombines TRBV20-1 with TRBJ2-1; no firm D call. The CDR3 has 14 amino acids. V lost 5 bases, J lost 1 base, and 12 bases lay in between. Germline loops: CDR1 DFQATT, CDR2 SNEGSKA (reference sequence). CDR3 loop: CSAYDTRSYNEQFF. The CDR3 coding sequence is TGCAGTGCTTACGATACTCGATCCTACAATGAGCAGTTCTTC.

This clonotype was seen at least ten times. The genes are TRBV19 and TRBJ1-5; D remains ambiguous. V lost 2 bases and J 0 bases, leaving 8 bases between the germline ends. From germline, CDR1 is LNHDA and CDR2 SQIVND (reference sequence). The CDR3 has 15 amino acids. As DNA, the CDR3 is TGTGCCAGTAGTATATGGGTTTATAGCAATCAGCCCCAGCATTTT. Residues: CASSIWVYSNQPQHF.

This clonotype came up many times. One end of the junction varies from germline; a read error may be responsible. This chain joins TRBV20-1 and TRBJ1-6, with no clear D. Germline CDR1 is DFQATT and CDR2 is SNEGSKA (reference sequence). The CDR3 length is 15 residues. The CDR3 loop is CSATLPSAEGSPLHF. The CDR3 region has the DNA TGCAGCGCTACCCTGCCTTCCGCGGAAGGTTCACCCCTCCACTTT.

In this sample, this clonotype turned up many times. The V call is TRBV11-2, the J call TRBJ1-1; the D gene is possibly TRBD1 (5 bases). The CDR3 consists of 16 residues. Germline values: CDR1 SGHAT, CDR2 FQNNGV. V was shortened by 3 bases and J by 4 bases, with 18 bases between the two germline ends. CDR3 DNA sequence: TGTGCCAGCAGCTTGAGTTTTGGGGCGTATCGCACTGAAGCTTTCTTT. Translated: CASSLSFGAYRTEAFF. The whole variable domain, filled in from reference TRBV11-2 and TRBJ1-1, reads EAGVAQSPRYKIIEKRQSVAFWCNPISGHATLYWYQQILGQGPKLLIQFQNNGVVDDSQLPKDRFSAERLKGVDSTLKIQPAKLEDSAVYLCASSLSFGAYRTEAFFGQGTRLTVV.

This chain joins TRBV27 and TRBJ2-7, with D tentatively TRBD2 (6 bases). The CDR3 length is 14 residues. Germline V CDR1 and CDR2: MNHEY, SMNVEV (reference sequence). The V end was cut by 6 bases, the J end by 3 bases, with 15 bases between. Here the CDR3 DNA reads TGTGCCAGCAGCCTCCGGAGGGAGTTCTACGAGCAGTACTTC. Translating it yields CASSLRREFYEQYF.

The chain uses TRBV6-1 and TRBJ1-1; no clear D gene. The V gene lost 2 bases and the J gene lost 5 bases, with 9 bases spanning the gap. Germline V gene lookup returns CDR1 MNHNS and CDR2 SASEGT. CDR3 size: 13 residues. CDR3 protein: CASSERTGTEAFF. DNA of the CDR3: TGTGCCAGCAGTGAACGGACGGGAACTGAAGCTTTCTTT.

This clonotype was observed at least ten times. The chain combines TRBV6-2 or TRBV6-3 with TRBJ2-5; no clear D. The V end was cut by 1 base, the J end by 2 bases, with 5 bases between. Germline CDR1 is MNHEY and CDR2 is SVGEGT. This CDR3 comprises 13 residues. CDR3 nucleotide sequence: TGTGCCAGCAGTTACTTTCAGCAAGAGACCCAGTACTTC. Translation: CASSYFQQETQYF.

This clonotype was seen ten or more times. The chain recombines TRBV3-1 with TRBJ2-7; 9 nucleotides line up with TRBD2. Germline V gives CDR1 LGHDT, CDR2 YNNKEL (reference sequence). The CDR3 covers 15 residues. The junction had 6 bases not matched to a gene; V was cut back by 2 bases and J by 4 bases. DNA of the CDR3: TGTGCCAGCAGCCAATCCCTTAGCGGGAGTTACGAGCAGTACTTC. Its translation: CASSQSLSGSYEQYF.

This clonotype was counted once. The chain joins TRBV5-1 to TRBJ2-2; 8 bases are a match to TRBD1. The CDR3 spans 15 residues. Germline CDR1 and CDR2: SGHRS and YFSETQ. Trimming took 3 bases from V and 6 from J; bases not matched to a gene: 7. The DNA for the CDR3 is TGCGCCAGCAGCTCCCACCCACAGGGGGCCGGGGAGCTGTTTTTT. Amino acid sequence: CASSSHPQGAGELFF.

This clonotype was counted only a few times. The J gene is TRBJ2-7, the V gene TRBV6-1; D gene unclear. Germline V gene sequence: CDR1 MNHNS, CDR2 SASEGT. This CDR3 has 13 amino acids. V was trimmed by 8 bases and J by 5 bases, leaving 16 bases between them. The CDR3 nucleotides are TGTGCCAGCGGGAAAACTCATTCGCACGAGCAGTACTTC. It specifies CASGKTHSHEQYF.

The chain recombines TRBV20-1 with TRBJ1-1; D unresolved. The germline gives CDR1 DFQATT, CDR2 SNEGSKA (reference sequence). The CDR3 is 15 residues long. Trimming took 5 bases from V and 0 from J, leaving 16 bases between them. CDR3 nucleotides: TGCAGTGCTCCCGTTGACGGGAGGGTGAACACTGAAGCTTTCTTT. Its translation: CSAPVDGRVNTEAFF.

In its sample, this clonotype was seen many times. V usage is TRBV9 and J usage is TRBJ2-7; D possibly corresponds to TRBD2 (6 bases). The V end was cut by 0 bases, the J end by 3 bases, with 13 bases between. The CDR3 extends over 15 amino acids. The germline gives CDR1 SGDLS, CDR2 YYNGEE. CDR3 sequence reads: CASSVDRVTSYEQYF. The CDR3 bases are TGTGCCAGCAGCGTAGATCGGGTGACTAGCTACGAGCAGTACTTC.

This clonotype was seen at least ten times. The gene calls are TRBV12-3 or TRBV12-4 and TRBJ1-5; the D gene is possibly TRBD1 (6 bases). The V end lost 2 bases, the J end lost 9 bases, and 17 bases lay between the germline ends. The CDR3 is 15 residues long. CDR3 sequence (DNA): TGTGCCAGCAGTTTATATTCGAGGGGGGGACGGCCCCAGCATTTT. Amino acid sequence: CASSLYSRGGRPQHF.